This T cell receptor (beta chain) was retrieved from a study of blood T cell repertoires in COVID-19. Background on the study: Samples came from the United States, Italy and Spain, spanning acute and convalescent COVID-19. T cells, B-cell-depleted T cells, or PBMCs provided the cDNA or gDNA that served as material.

Losses at the gene ends were 5 bases for V and 7 bases for J; bases not matched to a gene: 7. This CDR3 is 14 amino acids long. Germline-derived CDR1 and CDR2 are WNHNN and SYGVQD (reference sequence). Study processing details: How many nucleated cells were present was estimated from reference gene primer amplification. Measured with immunoSEQ multiplex PCR; TCRdb has only the in-frame clones, and not every one. D and trimming were read from the DNA, whereas the V and J calls and clone size are those reported in that table. The sample has around 260,000 clones; roughly 86% are singletons. This clonotype originated in a man in his forties who had recovered from COVID-19. Sequenced input: peripheral blood. The chain employs TRBV10-1 and TRBJ2-1, with 8 bases that match TRBD2. CDR3 protein: CASSSGGLSNEQFF. The CDR3 DNA reads TGCGCCAGCAGTAGCGGGGGCCTTTCGAATGAGCAGTTCTTC.